This TCR beta chain comes out of a study of blood T cell repertoires in COVID-19. Study summary: Material from acute and convalescent COVID-19 was sourced from the United States, Italy and Spain. T cells, B-cell-depleted T cells, or PBMCs supplied cDNA or gDNA.

Authors' methods: Amplification of reference gene primers was used by the study to estimate nucleated cell counts. The data were produced by immunoSEQ multiplex PCR, yet TCRdb's version contains in-frame clones alone and is incomplete. V, J and clone size are those of that table, while D and trimming were read from the DNA. In the table there are fewer than 400,000 clones, more than 85% of which are singletons. This clone occurred once. The CDR3 covers 14 residues. Germline assignment: CDR1 MNHEY and CDR2 SMNVEV (reference sequence). J lost 5 bases, V lost 4 bases, and 5 bases had no gene match. The sequence was collected from a human donor in a cohort sampled during active COVID-19. Sequenced material: peripheral blood. V is TRBV27 and J is TRBJ2-7; 10 nucleotides align to TRBD1. The CDR3 DNA is TGTGCCAGCAGTTGGGACAGGGGTTTGAACGAGCAGTACTTC. Amino acids: CASSWDRGLNEQYF.